This TCR beta chain emerged from a study of CD8+ T cells in alopecia areata listed by TCRdb under 2018. As for the study more broadly: Treated patients were enrolled in an open-label pilot trial of oral tofacitinib at 5 to 10 mg twice daily for moderate-to-severe alopecia areata. In humans, TCRbeta sequencing was performed on scalp tissue and on sorted CD4+ and CD8+ peripheral blood T cells from healthy controls and from patients with patchy or totalis/universalis alopecia areata. High-throughput TCRbeta sequencing was used to examine T cell clonal expansion in alopecia areata in both the C3H/HeJ mouse model and human patients. RNA was extracted with the PAXgene miRNA kit for fixed scalp, the miRNeasy kit for PBMCs, and the RNeasy kit for mouse skin. TCRbeta CDR3 regions were amplified by immunoSEQ multiplex PCR with 35 Vbeta forward and 13 Jbeta reverse primers. Biopsies were taken from tofacitinib-treated patients at baseline and at 4 and 24 weeks of treatment, and a later scalp biopsy was taken in several of the tofacitinib-treated patients. In treated patients, disease severity was measured using the SALT score, which gives the percentage of scalp surface area affected. Scalp clonality was compared across normal scalp (n=4), patchy alopecia areata scalp (n=8), and alopecia totalis/universalis scalp (n=8). Tofacitinib was given for 6 to 18 months, followed by 6 months of follow-up off drug to assess delayed response and recurrence.

Read against the paper, the sample's time point label means: about 25 weeks on oral tofacitinib. The intended sense of this specimen's treatment or condition label: oral pan-JAK inhibitor, 5-10 mg twice daily. From alopecia areata patients, peripheral blood was collected along with lesional scalp punch biopsies. PBMCs were isolated by density centrifugation and stained for CD3, CD4 and CD8, after which CD4+ and CD8+ T cells were sorted on a FACSAria. Overall study results and their limits: Tofacitinib significantly decreased scalp clonality and the number of expanded CD8+ clones among the top 100 scalp clones. The treated cohort was small, with a single nonresponder, so links between baseline CD8+ expansion and response need larger studies. Unlike mouse skin, which is dominated by gammadelta T cells, normal human skin has resident alphabeta T cells that are also sequenced, and this complicates analysis of the scalp TCR repertoire. Shared TCR sequences between patients were less evident than in mice, which may be partly attributable to HLA diversity in the patient population. During tofacitinib treatment, many expanded lesional clones remained in scalp and blood, and this persistence may partly explain relapse after treatment is stopped. Compared with normal scalp, lesional scalp had higher clonality and more expanded CD8+ clones, particularly in alopecia totalis/universalis, a pattern that suggests antigenic drive.

Library preparation used the immunoSEQ multiplex PCR assay. RNA was extracted from all samples and reverse transcribed into cDNA as template for TCR sequencing. SuperScript III was used to make first-strand cDNA, primed with a 2:1 mix of oligo-dT and random hexamers. A synthetic immune receptor repertoire was used to gauge amplification bias, and whatever bias remained was removed computationally. As for how the authors treated the data: Raw reads were preprocessed for error removal, and CDR3 was defined according to IMGT conventions as running from the conserved cysteine to phenylalanine. Clonality was computed as 1 minus the Shannon entropy, with the entropy normalized by log2 of the number of productive unique TCRs. Scalp TCRbeta sequences were cross-referenced with sorted blood CD4 and CD8 repertoires so that the CD4 or CD8 identity of scalp clones could be inferred. Imported from immuneACCESS, the table was reduced by TCRdb to in-frame sequences with V and J called. These copies leave out some clones; in studies compared against another copy, an unresolved V gene accounts for under half, and the cause of the remainder is not known. V, J and clone size derive from that table, while D and trimming were established from the DNA sequence. The sample data list 80,000 to 95,000 clones, and around 44% of these were observed just once. The ten largest account for more than 15% of the sample.

Sequences MNHNS (CDR1) and SASEGT (CDR2) are obtained from the germline V gene. The CDR3 goes from the cysteine to the phenylalanine over 12 residues. Just the 36-base CDR3 DNA is kept, in frame starting at base 1. V loses 4 bases of germline sequence and J loses 10 bases, and the interval between the two ends is 13 bases. In this sample, this clone turned up a few times. Its antigen remains unidentified. Qualities for individual bases were not recorded, and no much larger clone is one base off. The source of this sequence is a human donor with alopecia areata. The chain joins TRBV6-1 to TRBJ1-1, with the D segment identity uncertain. Sequenced here: CD8+ T cells sorted from blood, sampled at week 24, from a patient treated with tofacitinib. CDR3 reads: CASSGGPPGAFF. The DNA sequence follows: TGTGCCAGCAGTGGAGGGCCCCCAGGAGCTTTCTTT.